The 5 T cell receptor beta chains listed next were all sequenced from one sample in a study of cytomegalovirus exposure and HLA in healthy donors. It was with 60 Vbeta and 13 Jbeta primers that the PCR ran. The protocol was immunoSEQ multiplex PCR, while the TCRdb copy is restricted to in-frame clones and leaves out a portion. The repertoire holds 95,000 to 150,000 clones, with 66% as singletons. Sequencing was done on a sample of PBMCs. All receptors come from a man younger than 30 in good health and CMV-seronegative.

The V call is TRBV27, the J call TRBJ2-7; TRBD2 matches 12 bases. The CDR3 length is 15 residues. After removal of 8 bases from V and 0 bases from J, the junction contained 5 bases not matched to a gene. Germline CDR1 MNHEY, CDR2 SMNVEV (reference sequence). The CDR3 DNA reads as TGTGCCAGCGCGAGGGGACTAGCGGGCTCCTACGAGCAGTACTTC. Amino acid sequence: CASARGLAGSYEQYF.

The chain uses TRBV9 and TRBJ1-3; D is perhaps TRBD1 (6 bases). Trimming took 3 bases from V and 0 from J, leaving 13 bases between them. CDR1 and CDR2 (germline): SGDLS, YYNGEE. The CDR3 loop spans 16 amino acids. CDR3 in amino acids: CASSALDSFSGNTIYF. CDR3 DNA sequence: TGTGCCAGCAGCGCCCTGGACAGCTTCTCTGGAAACACCATATATTTT.

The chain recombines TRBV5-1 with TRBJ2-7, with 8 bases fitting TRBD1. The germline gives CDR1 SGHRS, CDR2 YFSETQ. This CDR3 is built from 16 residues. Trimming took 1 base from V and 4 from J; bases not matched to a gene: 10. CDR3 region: CASSLTPGQAAYEQYF. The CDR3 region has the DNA TGCGCCAGCAGCTTGACCCCGGGACAGGCCGCGTACGAGCAGTACTTC.

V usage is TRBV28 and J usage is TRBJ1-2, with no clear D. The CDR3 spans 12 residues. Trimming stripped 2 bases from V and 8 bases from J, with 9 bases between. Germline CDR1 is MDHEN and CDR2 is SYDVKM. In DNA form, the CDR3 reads TGTGCCAGCAGTTTAACGCGGTTGGGCTACACCTTC. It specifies CASSLTRLGYTF.

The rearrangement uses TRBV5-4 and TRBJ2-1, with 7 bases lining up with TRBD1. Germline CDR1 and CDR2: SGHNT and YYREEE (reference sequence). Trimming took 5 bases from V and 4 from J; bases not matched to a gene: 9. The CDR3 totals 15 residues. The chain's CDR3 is CASSFRGSFYNEQFF. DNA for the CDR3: TGTGCCAGCAGTTTCAGGGGGAGTTTTTACAATGAGCAGTTCTTC.